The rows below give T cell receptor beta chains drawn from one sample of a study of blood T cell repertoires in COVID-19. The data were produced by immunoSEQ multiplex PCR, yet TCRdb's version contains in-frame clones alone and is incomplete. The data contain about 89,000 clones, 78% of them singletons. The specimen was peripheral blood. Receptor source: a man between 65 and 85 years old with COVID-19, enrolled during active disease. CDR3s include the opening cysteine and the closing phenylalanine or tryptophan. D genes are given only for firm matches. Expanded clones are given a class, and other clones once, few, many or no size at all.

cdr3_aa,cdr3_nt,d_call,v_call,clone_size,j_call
CASSLTRTDIYGYTF,TGTGCCAGCAGCTTAACCCGGACAGATATCTATGGCTACACCTTC,-,TRBV7-9,once,TRBJ1-2
CASSEGLATDEQFF,TGCGCCAGCAGTGAGGGACTAGCGACCGATGAGCAGTTCTTC,TRBD2,TRBV10-2,once,TRBJ2-1
CASSLSNYGYTF,TGTGCCAGCAGCTTGTCGAACTATGGCTACACCTTC,-,TRBV7-2,few,TRBJ1-2
CASSLTSGGAGELFF,TGTGCCAGCAGCCTTACTAGCGGGGGAGCAGGGGAGCTGTTTTTT,TRBD2,TRBV6-2/TRBV6-3,-,TRBJ2-2
CASSQGLASYNEQFF,TGCGCCAGCAGCCAGGGACTAGCGTCTTACAATGAGCAGTTCTTC,TRBD2,TRBV5-1,-,TRBJ2-1
CASSIMNRRSNQPQHF,TGTGCCAGTAGTATAATGAACAGAAGGAGCAATCAGCCCCAGCATTTT,-,TRBV19,-,TRBJ1-5
CASSPPGTGGYNEQFF,TGTGCCAGCAGCCCTCCCGGGACAGGGGGCTACAATGAGCAGTTCTTC,TRBD1,TRBV11-2,-,TRBJ2-1
CASSQDRGRAETQYF,TGTGCCAGCAGCCAAGACAGGGGGCGCGCGGAGACCCAGTACTTC,TRBD1,TRBV3-1/TRBV3-2,-,TRBJ2-5
CASSLRGDTGELFF,TGTGCCAGCAGCTTACGCGGGGACACCGGGGAGCTGTTTTTT,-,TRBV13,-,TRBJ2-2
CASSAGTGIYNEQFF,TGTGCCAGTAGTGCCGGGACAGGGATCTACAATGAGCAGTTCTTC,TRBD1,TRBV19,-,TRBJ2-1
CASSPGQGGNQPQHF,TGCGCCAGCAGCCCGGGACAGGGTGGAAATCAGCCCCAGCATTTT,TRBD1,TRBV5-1,-,TRBJ1-5
CASSAGQGVTAFF,TGTGCCAGCAGTGCCGGACAGGGGGTGACAGCTTTCTTT,TRBD1,TRBV9,-,TRBJ1-1
CASSLVAGGNEQFF,TGTGCCAGCAGCTTAGTAGCGGGAGGAAATGAGCAGTTCTTC,TRBD2,TRBV11-3,-,TRBJ2-1
CSGRRVDTEAFF,TGCAGCGGAAGGAGGGTAGACACTGAAGCTTTCTTT,-,TRBV29-1,-,TRBJ1-1
CAISEGGQNYGYTF,TGTGCCATCAGTGAGGGGGGACAGAACTATGGCTACACCTTC,TRBD1,TRBV10-3,-,TRBJ1-2
CATLAPFNEQFF,TGTGCCACCCTAGCCCCGTTTAATGAGCAGTTCTTC,-,TRBV6-6,few,TRBJ2-1
CASSFYRGGNSPLHF,TGTGCCAGCAGTTTCTACAGGGGAGGTAATTCACCCCTCCACTTT,TRBD1,TRBV28,-,TRBJ1-6
CASSAGALYSPLHF,TGTGCCAGCAGTGCAGGGGCGCTATATTCACCCCTCCACTTT,-,TRBV28,once,TRBJ1-6
CASSQEVGTGRERTQYF,TGCGCCAGCAGCCAAGAGGTTGGAACAGGGAGAGAGAGAACCCAGTACTTC,-,TRBV4-3,-,TRBJ2-5
CASSLGNRGNEQYF,TGCGCCAGCAGCTTGGGGAACAGGGGGAACGAGCAGTACTTC,TRBD1,TRBV5-1,-,TRBJ2-7
CASSPLYEQYF,TGTGCCAGCAGTCCCTTATACGAGCAGTACTTC,-,TRBV6-5,-,TRBJ2-7
CASSQAVGEGTEAFF,TGTGCCAGCAGCCAAGCTGTCGGGGAGGGCACTGAAGCTTTCTTT,-,TRBV14,-,TRBJ1-1
CASSHGGEKLFF,TGCGCCAGCAGCCATGGGGGGGAAAAACTGTTTTTT,-,TRBV4-3,-,TRBJ1-4
CASSYRGQNYGYTF,TGTGCCAGCAGTTACAGGGGGCAGAACTATGGCTACACCTTC,TRBD1,TRBV28,once,TRBJ1-2
CASSLMGHNGELFF,TGTGCCAGCAGCCTTATGGGCCATAACGGGGAGCTGTTTTTT,-,TRBV5-5,once,TRBJ2-2
CASSLRGDSSYEQYF,TGTGCCAGCAGCTTACGAGGGGACAGTTCCTACGAGCAGTACTTC,TRBD1,TRBV7-2,-,TRBJ2-7
CASSPQTSPSGPQHF,TGTGCCAGCTCACCACAGACGAGCCCTTCGGGGCCCCAGCATTTT,-,TRBV18,-,TRBJ1-5
CASSLGQGETQYF,TGTGCCAGCAGCTTAGGACAGGGGGAGACCCAGTACTTC,TRBD1,TRBV11-3,-,TRBJ2-5
CASSDDRESGYTF,TGCGCCAGCAGCGACGACAGGGAAAGTGGCTACACCTTC,TRBD1,TRBV5-1,-,TRBJ1-2
CASSPNRVYSYEQYF,TGTGCCAGCTCACCAAACCGGGTATACTCCTACGAGCAGTACTTC,-,TRBV18,once,TRBJ2-7
CATSELQEFLTEAFF,TGTGCCACCAGTGAACTACAGGAGTTCCTCACTGAAGCTTTCTTT,-,TRBV24-1,-,TRBJ1-1
CASRGQDNSPLHF,TGTGCCAGCAGAGGACAGGACAATTCACCCCTCCACTTT,TRBD1,TRBV28,-,TRBJ1-6
CASSPPGTSYLQYF,TGTGCCAGCAGCCCTCCCGGGACTAGCTACCTCCAGTACTTC,TRBD2,TRBV11-3,-,TRBJ2-5
CSVTKPKGAGTEAFF,TGCAGCGTGACTAAACCTAAGGGGGCAGGCACTGAAGCTTTCTTT,TRBD1,TRBV29-1,-,TRBJ1-1
CSVGGLGPRGEQYF,TGCAGCGTTGGGGGACTAGGACCCCGGGGCGAGCAGTACTTC,TRBD2,TRBV29-1,-,TRBJ2-7
CASVSDSTNEKLFF,TGTGCCAGCGTTTCAGATTCAACTAATGAAAAACTGTTTTTT,-,TRBV6-6,-,TRBJ1-4
CASSLGASGGRSYNEQFF,TGTGCCAGCAGCTTAGGGGCTAGCGGGGGGAGGTCCTACAATGAGCAGTTCTTC,TRBD2,TRBV13,-,TRBJ2-1
CASSTNRGNYGYTF,TGTGCCAGCAGTACAAACAGGGGTAACTATGGCTACACCTTC,TRBD1,TRBV27,few,TRBJ1-2
CASRLAETQYF,TGCGCCAGCAGATTGGCGGAGACCCAGTACTTC,-,TRBV5-1,-,TRBJ2-5
CASSQGTLGAGADTQYF,TGCGCCAGCAGCCAAGGGACCCTCGGAGCGGGAGCCGATACGCAGTATTTT,TRBD2,TRBV4-3,-,TRBJ2-3
CASRTSGVETQYF,TGCGCCAGCAGGACTAGCGGGGTGGAGACCCAGTACTTC,TRBD2,TRBV5-1,-,TRBJ2-5
CASSRISSVSTDTQYF,TGTGCCAGCTCACGTATCTCTTCCGTAAGCACAGATACGCAGTATTTT,-,TRBV18,-,TRBJ2-3
CASSIEAGAPYEAFF,TGTGCCAGTAGTATAGAGGCAGGGGCGCCGTACGAAGCTTTCTTT,-,TRBV19,-,TRBJ1-1
CASSALRTGGNEQYF,TGTGCCAGCAGCGCACTTAGGACAGGGGGCAACGAGCAGTACTTC,TRBD1,TRBV7-2,-,TRBJ2-7
CASSARTPGETQYF,TGTGCCAGTAGTGCAAGGACGCCGGGGGAGACCCAGTACTTC,-,TRBV19,-,TRBJ2-5
CASSVEARPDTQYF,TGTGCCAGCAGCGTAGAAGCGAGGCCGGATACGCAGTATTTT,-,TRBV9,-,TRBJ2-3
CASSFGGHSTDTQYF,TGTGCCAGCAGTTTCGGCGGGCATAGCACAGATACGCAGTATTTT,-,TRBV28,-,TRBJ2-3
CASSPGLGVPGEQFF,TGTGCCAGCAGTCCGGGACTAGGGGTCCCGGGTGAGCAGTTCTTC,TRBD2,TRBV11-3,-,TRBJ2-1
CASSLKGAGRETQYF,TGTGCCAGCAGCCTAAAGGGGGCAGGGAGGGAGACCCAGTACTTC,-,TRBV7-9,-,TRBJ2-5
CASYGGFDEKLFF,TGTGCCAGCTACGGAGGTTTTGATGAAAAACTGTTTTTT,-,TRBV28,few,TRBJ1-4
CASSNGQGNQPQHF,TGTGCCAGCAGCAACGGACAGGGGAATCAGCCCCAGCATTTT,TRBD1,TRBV6-6,once,TRBJ1-5
CASKVGQGGNSPLHF,TGTGCCAGCAAGGTTGGACAGGGGGGCAATTCACCCCTCCACTTT,TRBD1,TRBV2,-,TRBJ1-6
CSASSAEYNEQFF,TGCAGTGCTAGTTCCGCGGAATACAATGAGCAGTTCTTC,-,TRBV20-1,-,TRBJ2-1
CASSYGQSSYNEQFF,TGTGCCAGCAGCTACGGACAGAGCTCCTACAATGAGCAGTTCTTC,-,TRBV5-4,-,TRBJ2-1
CASSLTGFGTNEKLFF,TGTGCCAGCAGCCTCACGGGTTTTGGAACTAATGAAAAACTGTTTTTT,-,TRBV7-6,-,TRBJ1-4
CASSQDRQAGYGYTF,TGTGCCAGCAGCCAAGACCGACAGGCGGGCTATGGCTACACCTTC,-,TRBV4-2,-,TRBJ1-2
CASSDRRGLASPLHF,TGTGCCAGCAGTGATCGAAGGGGGCTGGCTTCACCCCTCCACTTT,TRBD1,TRBV6-1,-,TRBJ1-6
CASSFTSGTYNEQFF,TGTGCCAGCAGTTTCACTAGCGGGACTTACAATGAGCAGTTCTTC,TRBD2,TRBV28,-,TRBJ2-1
CASSSSGHGTDTQYF,TGTGCCAGCAGCTCCAGTGGGCATGGCACAGATACGCAGTATTTT,-,TRBV7-2,-,TRBJ2-3